The 32 T cell receptor beta chains below all came from one sample that was sequenced in a study of shared clonotypes between healthy human individuals. Clones were read by immunoSEQ multiplex PCR, and TCRdb kept only the in-frame ones, dropping some. The data hold 1,500,000 or so clones, with around 98.5% observed a single time. The source material was naive CD4+ T cells sorted from blood. Subset defined: CD45RA+ positively selected. The receptors here all came from a man younger than 45 in good health.

This rearrangement joins TRBV9 to TRBJ2-2, with a weak D call TRBD1 (5 bases). V was pared by 6 bases and J by 4 bases, with 16 bases between. Germline lookup yields CDR1 SGDLS and CDR2 YYNGEE. The CDR3 is 15 amino acids. Here the CDR3 reads CASNYDSRATGELFF. The CDR3 region has the DNA TGTGCCAGCAATTACGATTCCAGGGCCACCGGGGAGCTGTTTTTT. Full variable domain (rest looked up from reference TRBV9 and TRBJ2-2): DSGVTQTPKHLITATGQRVTLRCSPRSGDLSVYWYQQSLDQGLQFLIQYYNGEERAKGNILERFSAQQFPDLHSELNLSSLELGDSALYFCASNYDSRATGELFFGEGSRLTVL.

This clone was detected only once. The V gene is TRBV6-1, the J gene TRBJ2-5; 10 bases align to TRBD2. The ends lost 4 bases at V and 1 base at J; junction bases unmatched: 3. The CDR3 spans 15 residues. CDR1 and CDR2 from the germline V gene are MNHNS and SASEGT. The CDR3 is CASSATSGTQETQYF. CDR3 in DNA: TGTGCCAGCAGTGCCACTAGCGGGACCCAAGAGACCCAGTACTTC.

CDR3 amino acids: CATSRITGGYTEAFF. Written as DNA, the CDR3 is TGTGCCACCAGCAGAATTACAGGCGGGTACACTGAAGCTTTCTTT. The V and J genes are TRBV15 and TRBJ1-1; tentatively, D is TRBD1 (5 bases). The CDR3 has 15 amino acids. CDR1 and CDR2 (germline): LNHNV, YYDKDF (reference sequence). V gave up 2 bases and J gave up 3 bases, with 13 bases separating them.

The V and J genes are TRBV5-1 and TRBJ1-1; unclear D gene. Trimming stripped 1 base from V and 1 base from J, with 14 bases between. CDR3 length equals 16 residues. Germline-derived CDR1 and CDR2 are SGHRS and YFSETQ. This CDR3 is CASSLSVVPSNTEAFF. CDR3 coding DNA: TGCGCCAGCAGCTTGTCTGTCGTGCCTTCGAACACTGAAGCTTTCTTT.

The chain has TRBV30 and TRBJ2-2, with 10 nucleotides matching TRBD2. Germline V gene lookup returns CDR1 GTSNPN and CDR2 SVGIG (reference sequence). The CDR3 has 17 residues. The J segment lost 1 base and the V segment lost 4 bases, leaving 9 bases of the junction unmatched. The CDR3 nucleotides are TGTGCCTGGACCGTCTGGGCTAGCGGGAGGAACACCGGGGAGCTGTTTTTT. Translating gives CAWTVWASGRNTGELFF.

Note on this clone: Other DNA sequences from this sample encode an identical CDR3 as well. This sequence joins TRBV29-1 and TRBJ2-3; D uncertain. The CDR3 is 12 residues long. Per the germline V gene, CDR1 is SQVTM and CDR2 is ANQGSEA. The V and J ends lost 2 bases and 3 bases respectively, with 6 bases between them. Written as DNA, the CDR3 is TGCAGCGTTGAATCCGGGACAGATACGCAGTATTTT. Amino acids: CSVESGTDTQYF.

The DNA of the CDR3 is TGTGCCAGCAGCTTGGATTCGGGGCCCTACGAGCAGTACTTC. It codes for CASSLDSGPYEQYF. This chain connects TRBV5-5 to TRBJ2-7; D assignment may be TRBD1 or TRBD2 (5 bases each). The CDR3 has 14 residues. Germline CDR1 and CDR2: SGHKS and YYEKEE (reference sequence). V was trimmed by 0 bases and J by 2 bases, leaving 9 bases between them.

The rearrangement links TRBV12-2 to TRBJ2-3. TRBV12-2 is noted as a pseudogene. This CDR3 contains 16 residues. The chain's CDR3 is CASRIPTWPHTDTQYF. The CDR3, as DNA: TGTGCAAGTCGCATCCCGACGTGGCCCCACACAGATACGCAGTATTTT.

Of note for this clone: The identical CDR3 is also encoded by other nucleotide sequences in the sample. The chain links TRBV5-1 to TRBJ2-1, with D hard to call. The CDR3 contains 12 residues. From germline, CDR1 is SGHRS and CDR2 YFSETQ. V was clipped by 4 bases and J by 7 bases, with 9 bases between them. The CDR3 DNA is TGCGCCAGCAGCCTCCCCGGGAATGAGCAGTTCTTC. Translated, it gives CASSLPGNEQFF.

The chain combines TRBV5-4 with TRBJ2-2; D might be TRBD2 (5 bases). Trimming took 6 bases from V and 1 from J, leaving 10 bases between them. The CDR3 covers 14 residues. CDR1 and CDR2 (germline): SGHNT, YYREEE (reference sequence). CDR3 coding DNA: TGTGCCAGCAAGACTGAGGGGAACACCGGGGAGCTGTTTTTT. Protein: CASKTEGNTGELFF.

J is TRBJ1-1 and V is TRBV7-2, with D possibly being TRBD1 (5 bases). Deletions cut 7 bases from V and 5 bases from J, with 23 bases between. The CDR3 has 16 residues. The germline V gene has CDR1 SGHTA and CDR2 FQGNSA. The CDR3 nucleotides are TGTGCCAGCATCCCCCGCCGGGACCCCGGGAGAACTGAAGCTTTCTTT. Its protein product is CASIPRRDPGRTEAFF.

The genes are TRBV30 and TRBJ2-5; D may be TRBD2 (5 bases). CDR1 and CDR2 (germline): GTSNPN, SVGIG (reference sequence). The CDR3 contains 13 residues. V was shortened by 4 bases and J by 4 bases, with 13 bases between the two germline ends. This CDR3 reads CAWNLANGETQYF. The CDR3 DNA reads TGTGCCTGGAATCTAGCCAATGGAGAGACCCAGTACTTC.

The gene calls are TRBV7-2 and TRBJ2-3; 8 nucleotides line up with TRBD2. CDR3 size: 16 residues. Germline CDR1 SGHTA, CDR2 FQGNSA. V gave up 5 bases and J gave up 2 bases; unmatched junction bases: 9. The CDR3 region has the DNA TGTGCCAGCAGCGGACTAGCAGGGAGTTTCACAGATACGCAGTATTTT. The encoded protein is CASSGLAGSFTDTQYF.

As for this clone: The same CDR3 is also encoded by other DNA sequences in this sample. V gene TRBV28 combines with J gene TRBJ2-7; TRBD1 is a possible D gene (5 bases). The V gene's germline CDR1 is MDHEN and CDR2 SYDVKM. The CDR3 has 12 amino acids. Trimming cost V 5 bases and J 3 bases, with 8 bases left between them. The CDR3 region has the DNA TGTGCCAGCAGTCGACAGTTCTACGAGCAGTACTTC. Amino acid sequence: CASSRQFYEQYF.

The J gene is TRBJ1-4, the V gene TRBV7-2, with a weak D call TRBD1 (6 bases). Germline V CDR1 and CDR2: SGHTA, FQGNSA. This CDR3 is 15 amino acids long. V dropped 2 bases and J dropped 5 bases, with 12 bases sitting between them. CDR3 coding DNA: TGTGCCAGCAGCTTACGTTGGAGGGGGAATGAAAAACTGTTTTTT. This encodes CASSLRWRGNEKLFF.

This chain uses TRBV5-1 with TRBJ2-6; D unresolved. CDR1 and CDR2 from the germline V gene are SGHRS and YFSETQ. Trimming removed 3 bases from V and 2 bases from J, with 9 bases in between. This CDR3 is 15 amino acids long. The CDR3 loop is CASSSGDAGANVLTF. The CDR3 DNA follows: TGCGCCAGCAGCTCTGGGGATGCTGGGGCCAACGTCCTGACTTTC.

The rearrangement joins TRBV5-1 to TRBJ2-7; 7 nucleotides match TRBD1. The CDR3 contains 16 residues. Germline V gene sequence: CDR1 SGHRS, CDR2 YFSETQ. Trimming at V came to 4 bases and at J to 3 bases, leaving 13 bases not matched to a gene. CDR3 DNA sequence: TGCGCCAGCAGCGCAACCCGACAGGGACGAGGCTACGAGCAGTACTTC. Translating it yields CASSATRQGRGYEQYF.

The chain is built from TRBV28 and TRBJ2-7; 11 positions match TRBD1. The CDR3 extends over 14 amino acids. Germline CDR1 MDHEN, CDR2 SYDVKM. The V gene end was trimmed by 8 bases and the J gene end by 4 bases; junction bases not matched to a gene: 7. This CDR3 is CASGNGQGAYEQYF. The CDR3 nucleotides read TGTGCCAGCGGAAATGGACAGGGGGCTTACGAGCAGTACTTC.

The CDR3: CASSWDATGTSWANEQFF. The CDR3 DNA reads as TGTGCCAGCAGCTGGGATGCCACTGGGACTAGCTGGGCCAATGAGCAGTTCTTC. The chain couples TRBV11-2 to TRBJ2-1, with 9 bases that match TRBD2. The CDR3 consists of 18 residues. Germline V CDR1 and CDR2: SGHAT, FQNNGV. Trimming removed 4 bases from V and 6 bases from J; junction bases left unmatched: 16. The full variable domain, rest sourced from reference TRBV11-2 and TRBJ2-1, is EAGVAQSPRYKIIEKRQSVAFWCNPISGHATLYWYQQILGQGPKLLIQFQNNGVVDDSQLPKDRFSAERLKGVDSTLKIQPAKLEDSAVYLCASSWDATGTSWANEQFFGPGTRLTVL.

This chain joins TRBV2 and TRBJ2-2; tentatively, D is TRBD1 (5 bases). Germline assignment: CDR1 SNHLY and CDR2 FYNNEI. CDR3 length: 16 amino acids. V lost 5 bases and J lost 0, with 13 bases in between. The CDR3 DNA reads as TGTGCCAGCAGTCCGCGACAGAGCGCGAACACCGGGGAGCTGTTTTTT. Translation gives CASSPRQSANTGELFF. Filled out from reference TRBV2 and TRBJ2-2, the complete variable domain reads EPEVTQTPSHQVTQMGQEVILRCVPISNHLYFYWYRQILGQKVEFLVSFYNNEISEKSEIFDDQFSVERPDGSNFTLKIRSTKLEDSAMYFCASSPRQSANTGELFFGEGSRLTVL.

This rearrangement joins TRBV2 to TRBJ1-1; 12 bases are shared with TRBD1. The J segment lost 3 bases and the V segment lost 7 bases, leaving 18 bases of the junction unmatched. The germline V gene encodes CDR1 SNHLY and CDR2 FYNNEI. CDR3 length: 19 residues. The CDR3 region has the DNA TGTGCCAGCAATCTCCGACGGCGGGGACAGGGGGCGAGGGACACTGAAGCTTTCTTT. Residues: CASNLRRRGQGARDTEAFF. Full variable domain (remainder filled in from reference TRBV2 and TRBJ1-1): EPEVTQTPSHQVTQMGQEVILRCVPISNHLYFYWYRQILGQKVEFLVSFYNNEISEKSEIFDDQFSVERPDGSNFTLKIRSTKLEDSAMYFCASNLRRRGQGARDTEAFFGQGTRLTVV.

The CDR3 coding sequence is TGTGCCAGCTTTGAGGGTATTCATCAGCCCCAGCATTTT. Protein: CASFEGIHQPQHF. J is TRBJ1-5 and V is TRBV28; D not resolved. Germline V gene sequence: CDR1 MDHEN, CDR2 SYDVKM. The CDR3 extends over 13 amino acids. V lost 8 bases and J lost 5, with 13 bases in between. Complete variable domain (other parts from reference TRBV28 and TRBJ1-5): DVKVTQSSRYLVKRTGEKVFLECVQDMDHENMFWYRQDPGLGLRLIYFSYDVKMKEKGDIPEGYSVSREKKERFSLILESASTNQTSMYLCASFEGIHQPQHFGDGTRLSIL.

This sequence joins TRBV7-3 and TRBJ2-1; 10 nucleotides align to TRBD2. The trim removed 1 base at V and 2 bases at J, leaving 5 bases unmatched. The germline gives CDR1 SGHTA, CDR2 FQGTGA. The CDR3 runs to 17 residues. CDR3 region: CASSLKVLAGTYNEQFF. CDR3 DNA: TGTGCCAGCAGCTTAAAGGTACTAGCGGGGACCTACAATGAGCAGTTCTTC.

The chain is built from TRBV7-9 and TRBJ2-2; D is unresolved. V was trimmed by 3 bases and J by 6 bases, leaving 17 bases between them. Germline V gene data show CDR1 as SEHNR and CDR2 as FQNEAQ (reference sequence). The CDR3 length is 16 residues. As DNA, the CDR3 is TGTGCCAGCAGCTTTGTTACGGGCTACGGGTCCGGGGAGCTGTTTTTT. As protein: CASSFVTGYGSGELFF.

The chain couples TRBV18 to TRBJ2-5; either TRBD1 or TRBD2 may fit D (5 bases each). Trimming took 2 bases from V and 13 from J, leaving 17 bases between them. CDR1 is KGHSH, CDR2 LQKENI, per germline. CDR3 length equals 13 residues. CDR3 DNA: TGTGCCAGCTCACCATCGCAGGGACCGATCTTGTACTTC. This encodes CASSPSQGPILYF.

This clone was picked up one time. The chain carries TRBV4-1 and TRBJ2-2; 9 bases match TRBD2. The CDR3 has 15 amino acids. V gave up 4 bases and J gave up 5 bases; unmatched junction bases: 5. Germline V gene sequence: CDR1 MGHRA, CDR2 YSYEKL. The CDR3 region is CASSLTSGLTGELFF. The DNA of the CDR3 is TGCGCCAGCAGCCTGACTAGCGGATTAACCGGGGAGCTGTTTTTT.

This chain uses TRBV9 with TRBJ2-7; D is undetermined. Germline values: CDR1 SGDLS, CDR2 YYNGEE. This CDR3 spans 13 amino acids. Trimming left V 4 bases short and J 2 bases short, with 10 bases between. CDR3 residues: CASSYNEAYEQYF. CDR3 in DNA: TGTGCCAGCAGCTATAACGAAGCCTACGAGCAGTACTTC.

The V call is TRBV28, the J call TRBJ2-1; TRBD1 matches 7 bases. The CDR3 length is 12 residues. The ends lost 6 bases at V and 16 bases at J; junction bases unmatched: 12. Looked up from germline, CDR1 is MDHEN and CDR2 is SYDVKM. The CDR3 here is CASRLSPGQTFF. DNA for the CDR3: TGTGCCAGCAGACTCTCACCGGGACAGACTTTCTTC.

This chain connects TRBV5-1 to TRBJ1-1; 8 positions match TRBD1. J gave up 4 bases and V 0 bases, and 11 bases lay outside the gene matches. Germline CDR1 reads SGHRS; CDR2 reads YFSETQ. CDR3 length: 17 residues. The CDR3 DNA reads as TGCGCCAGCAGCTTGGGGGCAGGGGGCAGTGGAATCACTGAAGCTTTCTTT. Translating gives CASSLGAGGSGITEAFF.

The chain is built from TRBV28 and TRBJ2-5; 7 bases line up with TRBD1. This CDR3 is 16 amino acids long. J was trimmed by 5 bases and V by 6 bases; bases with no gene match: 15. Germline V gene data show CDR1 as MDHEN and CDR2 as SYDVKM. CDR3 nucleotides: TGTGCCAGCAGCACTTCCGTACGACAGGGTTTGGAGACCCAGTACTTC. This codes for CASSTSVRQGLETQYF.

V usage is TRBV5-4 and J usage is TRBJ1-1; D unclear. In germline, CDR1 is SGHNT, CDR2 YYREEE (reference sequence). The CDR3 is 12 amino acids. Trimming took 3 bases from V and 8 from J, leaving 11 bases between them. The CDR3 loop reads CASSSLGGEAFF. The CDR3 nucleotides read TGTGCCAGCAGCTCGCTCGGAGGCGAAGCTTTCTTT.

This chain links TRBV9 with TRBJ1-2, with 9 bases that match TRBD1. Trimming cost V 1 base and J 2 bases; bases outside gene matches: 9. CDR3 length equals 17 residues. CDR1 and CDR2 from the germline V gene are SGDLS and YYNGEE. The CDR3 sequence is CASSVLGTGLGNYGYTF. The DNA of the CDR3 is TGTGCCAGCAGCGTACTTGGGACAGGGCTTGGAAACTATGGCTACACCTTC.